This note documents a single T cell receptor beta chain sequence. Seattle enrolled patients during active infection and tracked them longitudinally. The CDR3 consists of 16 residues. Germline lookup yields CDR1 SQVTM and CDR2 ANQGSEA. Trimming shortened V by 5 bases and J by 1 base, and 18 bases separated the two germline ends. This record belongs to a study of blood T cell repertoires in COVID-19. Study context: Samples taken during acute and convalescent COVID-19 were collected in the United States, Italy and Spain.

Here immunoSEQ multiplex PCR was the method, and the copy in TCRdb shows in-frame clones only, minus some. The sample contains some 220,000 clones, 80% to 85% of which appear only once. The clonotype was recovered from a woman between 65 and 79 years old with COVID-19, enrolled during active disease. Sequenced input: peripheral blood. The chain employs TRBV29-1 and TRBJ1-5; D gene ambiguous. The CDR3 DNA reads TGCAGCGTTACGATGGGAGGGTCCGGCAGCAATCAGCCCCAGCATTTT. Translation gives CSVTMGGSGSNQPQHF. The full variable domain, completed using reference TRBV29-1 and TRBJ1-5, is SAVISQKPSRDICQRGTSLTIQCQVDSQVTMMFWYRQQPGQSLTLIATANQGSEATYESGFVIDKFPISRPNLTFSTLTVSNMSPEDSSIYLCSVTMGGSGSNQPQHFGDGTRLSIL.